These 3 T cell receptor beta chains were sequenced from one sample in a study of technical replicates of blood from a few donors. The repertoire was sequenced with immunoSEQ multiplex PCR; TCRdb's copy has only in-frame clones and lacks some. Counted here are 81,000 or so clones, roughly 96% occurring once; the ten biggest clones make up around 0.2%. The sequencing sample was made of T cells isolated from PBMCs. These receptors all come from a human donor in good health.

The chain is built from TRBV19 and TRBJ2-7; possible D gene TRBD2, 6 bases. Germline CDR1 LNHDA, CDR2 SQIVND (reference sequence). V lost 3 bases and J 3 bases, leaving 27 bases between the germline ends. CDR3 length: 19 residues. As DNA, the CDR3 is TGTGCCAGTAGTATCAAGGGGCGGGGATTGAGCCGACTTGACTACGAGCAGTACTTC. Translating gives CASSIKGRGLSRLDYEQYF.

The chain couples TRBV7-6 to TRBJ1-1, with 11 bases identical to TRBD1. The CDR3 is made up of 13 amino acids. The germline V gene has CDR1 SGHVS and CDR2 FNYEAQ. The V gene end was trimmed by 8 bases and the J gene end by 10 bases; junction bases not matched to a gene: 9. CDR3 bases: TGTGCCAGCTCCCCCGGGACAGGGGGTAGAGCTTTCTTT. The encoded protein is CASSPGTGGRAFF.

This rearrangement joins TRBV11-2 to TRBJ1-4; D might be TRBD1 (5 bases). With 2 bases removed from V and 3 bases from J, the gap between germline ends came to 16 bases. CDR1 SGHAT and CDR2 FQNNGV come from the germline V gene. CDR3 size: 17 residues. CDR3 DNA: TGTGCCAGCAGCTTACTGACAGCCCCCACCCCTAATGAAAAACTGTTTTTT. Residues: CASSLLTAPTPNEKLFF.